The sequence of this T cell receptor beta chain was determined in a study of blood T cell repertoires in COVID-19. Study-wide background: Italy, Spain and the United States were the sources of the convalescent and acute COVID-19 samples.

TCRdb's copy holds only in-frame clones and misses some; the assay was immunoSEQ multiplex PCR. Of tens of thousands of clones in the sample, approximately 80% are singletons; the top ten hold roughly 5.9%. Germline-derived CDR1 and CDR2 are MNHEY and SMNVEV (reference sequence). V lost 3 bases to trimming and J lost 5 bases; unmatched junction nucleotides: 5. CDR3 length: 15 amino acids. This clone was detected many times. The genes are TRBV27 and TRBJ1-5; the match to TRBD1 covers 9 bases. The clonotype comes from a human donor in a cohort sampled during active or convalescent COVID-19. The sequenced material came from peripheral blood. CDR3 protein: CASSFGTGGDQPQHF. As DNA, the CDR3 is TGTGCCAGCAGTTTTGGCACAGGGGGCGATCAGCCCCAGCATTTT.